The following is a TCR beta chain sequence with its context. The PCR employed 60 Vbeta primers together with 13 Jbeta primers. Some clones are missing from TCRdb's copy, which holds only in-frame ones; the method was immunoSEQ multiplex PCR. The sample shows roughly 100,000 clones, 75% of them seen only once. This CDR3 is 14 amino acids long. CDR1 and CDR2 from the germline V gene are SEHNR and FQNEAQ (reference sequence). V shed 5 bases and J shed 7 bases, with 18 bases lying between them. These data come from a study of cytomegalovirus exposure and HLA in healthy donors. The chain couples TRBV7-9 to TRBJ2-7; possible D gene TRBD1, 6 bases. The sequenced sample consisted of PBMCs. The TCR was taken from a man in his forties in good health and CMV-seronegative. The CDR3 sequence: CASSLQGMAEEQYF. CDR3 nucleotide sequence: TGTGCCAGCAGCCTACAGGGAATGGCGGAAGAGCAGTACTTC.